This TCR beta chain came from a study of blood T cell repertoires in COVID-19. The CDR3 extends over 16 amino acids. Germline CDR1 is LGHDT and CDR2 is YNNKEL (reference sequence). Losses at the gene ends were 4 bases for V and 0 bases for J; bases not matched to a gene: 6. Some clones are missing from TCRdb's copy, which holds only in-frame ones; the method was immunoSEQ multiplex PCR. The data hold about 430,000 clones, with roughly 90% observed a single time. The TCR comes from a woman aged 18-29 years who had been exposed to COVID-19. The source material was PBMCs or T cells enriched from blood (not recorded which). The gene calls are TRBV3-1 (or the pseudogene TRBV3-2) and TRBJ1-3; 7 bases line up with TRBD1. The CDR3 spells CASSRGTASSGNTIYF. The CDR3 coding sequence is TGTGCCAGCAGCCGGGGGACAGCCAGCTCTGGAAACACCATATATTTT.